Listed below are T cell receptor beta chains from one sample, sequenced in a study of T cell changes during pregnancy in multiple sclerosis. Clones were sequenced by immunoSEQ multiplex PCR, and TCRdb holds only the in-frame ones, with some missing. The profile shows about 83,000 clones, 90% to 95% of them singletons. The sequenced sample was peripheral blood, obtained in the second trimester of pregnancy. Receptor source: a female donor with multiple sclerosis, enrolled in a pregnancy study. The CDR3 runs from the conserved cysteine through the conserved F or W. Each record gives: J gene, clone size, D gene, V gene, CDR3 protein, CDR3 DNA. D genes are given only for firm matches. Rows may omit the clone size; those that give it use once, few, many or a size class.

>TRBJ2-7|once|TRBD1|TRBV11-2
CASSARRDRVYEQYF
TGTGCCAGCAGCGCGCGCCGGGACAGGGTATACGAGCAGTACTTC
>TRBJ2-4|once|.|TRBV10-2
CASSESPGPGAKNIQYF
TGCGCCAGCAGTGAGTCTCCAGGGCCAGGGGCCAAAAACATTCAGTACTTC
>TRBJ2-1|.|TRBD2|TRBV11-1
CASSLVAGGSYNEQFF
TGTGCCAGCAGCTTAGTGGCGGGGGGTTCCTACAATGAGCAGTTCTTC
>TRBJ2-7|.|.|TRBV7-8
CASSPNTGYEQYF
TGTGCCAGCAGCCCCAATACAGGCTACGAGCAGTACTTC
>TRBJ2-1|.|.|TRBV7-6
CASSLAVNEQFF
TGTGCCAGCAGCTTAGCCGTGAATGAGCAGTTCTTC
>TRBJ2-1|.|TRBD2|TRBV25-1
CASSEYKASGEQFF
TGTGCCAGCAGTGAATATAAGGCTAGCGGTGAGCAGTTCTTC
>TRBJ2-7|.|.|TRBV19
CASSTGGGSYSYEQYF
TGTGCCAGTAGTACGGGGGGCGGGAGCTACTCCTACGAGCAGTACTTC
>TRBJ2-2|.|.|TRBV5-4
CASSLVGANTGELFF
TGTGCCAGCAGCTTGGTAGGGGCGAACACCGGGGAGCTGTTTTTT
>TRBJ2-1|.|.|TRBV28
CASSPGETSYNEQFF
TGTGCCAGCAGTCCTGGGGAGACCTCCTACAATGAGCAGTTCTTC
>TRBJ2-2|.|TRBD1|TRBV5-5
CASSLRDRPNTGELFF
TGTGCCAGCAGCTTGCGGGACAGACCTAACACCGGGGAGCTGTTTTTT
>TRBJ2-2|.|TRBD2|TRBV5-1
CASSLPPGLADTGELFF
TGCGCCAGCAGCTTACCTCCGGGACTAGCGGACACCGGGGAGCTGTTTTTT
>TRBJ2-7|.|TRBD2|TRBV5-1
CASSLALTSGSYLSYEQYF
TGCGCCAGCAGCTTGGCCCTAACTAGCGGGAGCTATTTGTCCTACGAGCAGTACTTC
>TRBJ2-7|.|TRBD1|TRBV7-6
CASSLVGFTGQSHEQYF
TGTGCCAGCAGCTTAGTGGGTTTCACGGGACAGTCCCACGAGCAGTACTTC
>TRBJ1-2|.|.|TRBV30
CAWSVLEYLGGYTF
TGTGCCTGGAGTGTTCTGGAGTACCTGGGTGGCTACACCTTC
>TRBJ2-7|.|TRBD1|TRBV5-8
CASSLGRGSHEQYF
TGTGCCAGCAGCTTGGGCAGGGGGAGCCACGAGCAGTACTTC
>TRBJ1-4|.|.|TRBV5-1
CASSSVGTNEKLFF
TGCGCCAGCAGCTCTGTCGGAACTAATGAAAAACTGTTTTTT
>TRBJ2-7|.|.|TRBV7-2
CASSLAASSGTFEQYF
TGTGCCAGCAGCTTAGCAGCATCCTCCGGGACTTTCGAGCAGTACTTC
>TRBJ2-3|once|.|TRBV6-5
CASSYHGQDTQYF
TGTGCCAGCAGTTACCATGGACAGGATACGCAGTATTTT
>TRBJ1-2|.|.|TRBV2
CASSELFRDMHGYTF
TGTGCCAGCAGTGAACTATTCAGGGATATGCATGGCTACACCTTC
>TRBJ2-7|.|TRBD1|TRBV15
CATSREGQGAYEQYF
TGTGCCACCAGCAGGGAAGGACAGGGGGCTTACGAGCAGTACTTC
>TRBJ2-7|once|.|TRBV23-1
CASRRQDYEQYF
TGCGCCAGCAGGCGACAAGATTACGAGCAGTACTTC
>TRBJ2-7|.|.|TRBV4-3
CASSQAWSPRHEQYF
TGCGCCAGCAGCCAAGCTTGGTCCCCGCGCCACGAGCAGTACTTC
>TRBJ2-1|.|TRBD2|TRBV19
CASSPSETSFNEQFF
TGTGCCAGTAGTCCTTCCGAGACTAGCTTCAATGAGCAGTTCTTC
>TRBJ1-5|.|.|TRBV7-9
CASSSLEGGGRQPQHF
TGTGCCAGCAGCTCGCTTGAAGGGGGTGGCCGTCAGCCCCAGCATTTT
>TRBJ2-2|few|TRBD2|TRBV27
CASHTSGIGTGELFF
TGTGCCAGTCATACTAGCGGGATAGGAACCGGGGAGCTGTTTTTT
>TRBJ1-4|.|TRBD1|TRBV7-2
CASSGRGQGGGKLFF
TGTGCCAGCAGCGGGCGGGGACAGGGAGGCGGAAAACTGTTTTTT
>TRBJ2-7|.|TRBD2|TRBV9
CASSPTLERRLAYEQYF
TGTGCCAGCAGCCCTACTCTAGAAAGACGACTAGCTTACGAGCAGTACTTC
>TRBJ2-1|.|.|TRBV5-1
CASGRQGSYNEQFF
TGCGCCAGCGGAAGGCAGGGCTCCTACAATGAGCAGTTCTTC
>TRBJ2-7|.|TRBD2|TRBV5-1
CASSLHREGYGLAGGVSYEQYF
TGCGCCAGCAGCTTACACAGGGAGGGGTATGGACTAGCGGGAGGCGTATCCTACGAGCAGTACTTC
>TRBJ2-7|once|TRBD1|TRBV10-1
CASRAGTGSYEQYF
TGCGCCAGCAGGGCCGGGACAGGGTCCTACGAGCAGTACTTC
>TRBJ2-3|.|TRBD2|TRBV19
CASRRLAGGEDTQYF
TGTGCCAGTCGCCGACTAGCGGGAGGGGAAGATACGCAGTATTTT
>TRBJ1-2|.|TRBD1|TRBV11-3
CASKVQGSYGYTF
TGTGCCAGCAAAGTACAGGGGAGCTATGGCTACACCTTC
>TRBJ2-7|once|TRBD1|TRBV30
CAWGQGAHYEQYF
TGTGCCTGGGGACAGGGGGCTCACTACGAGCAGTACTTC
>TRBJ1-3|.|.|TRBV7-2
CASSPSILSGNTIYF
TGTGCCAGCAGCCCATCTATCCTCTCTGGAAACACCATATATTTT
>TRBJ2-1|.|TRBD2|TRBV5-6
CASSFRTSGRMNEQFF
TGTGCCAGCAGCTTTAGGACTAGCGGGAGAATGAATGAGCAGTTCTTC
>TRBJ2-1|.|TRBD2|TRBV27
CASSSPVSGHYNEQFF
TGTGCCAGCAGTTCCCCCGTTAGCGGGCATTACAATGAGCAGTTCTTC
>TRBJ2-2|.|TRBD1|TRBV5-5
CASAGGAGTGELFF
TGTGCCAGTGCAGGGGGCGCGGGCACCGGGGAGCTGTTTTTT
>TRBJ2-7|.|.|TRBV5-4
CASSPGGGYEQYF
TGTGCCAGCAGCCCCGGTGGGGGGTACGAGCAGTACTTC
>TRBJ2-7|once|.|TRBV5-1
CASSLVTGYEQYF
TGCGCCAGCAGCTTGGTCACGGGGTACGAGCAGTACTTC
>TRBJ1-2|.|.|TRBV16
CASTKRTTDYGYTF
TGTGCCAGCACGAAGAGGACAACTGACTATGGCTACACCTTC
>TRBJ2-5|.|TRBD2|TRBV13
CASSSRLAGNQETQYF
TGTGCCAGCAGCTCCAGACTAGCGGGTAACCAAGAGACCCAGTACTTC
>TRBJ2-3|.|.|TRBV5-4
CASTLKRETYTDTQYF
TGTGCCAGCACCCTAAAACGGGAGACGTACACAGATACGCAGTATTTT
>TRBJ1-1|.|.|TRBV28
CASSFRGGLSGSFF
TGTGCCAGCAGTTTTAGGGGGGGGCTGTCCGGGTCTTTCTTT
>TRBJ2-3|once|TRBD2|TRBV4-2
CASSHGGSPTDTQYF
TGTGCCAGCAGCCATGGCGGGAGCCCCACAGATACGCAGTATTTT
>TRBJ2-7|few|TRBD1|TRBV15
CATSGPRQGRSYEQYF
TGTGCCACCAGCGGACCCCGACAGGGTCGGTCCTACGAGCAGTACTTC
>TRBJ1-3|once|.|TRBV5-1
CASSLVSTKWGNTIYF
TGCGCCAGCAGCTTGGTCTCAACAAAGTGGGGAAACACCATATATTTT